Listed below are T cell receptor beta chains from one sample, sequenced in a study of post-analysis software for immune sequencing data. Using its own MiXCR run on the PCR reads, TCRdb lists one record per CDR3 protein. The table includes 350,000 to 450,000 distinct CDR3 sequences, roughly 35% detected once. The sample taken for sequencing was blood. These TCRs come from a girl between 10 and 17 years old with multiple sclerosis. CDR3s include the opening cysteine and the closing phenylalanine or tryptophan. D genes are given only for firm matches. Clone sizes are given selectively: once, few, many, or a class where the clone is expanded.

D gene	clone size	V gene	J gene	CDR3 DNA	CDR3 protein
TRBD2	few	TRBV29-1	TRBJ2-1	TGCAGCGGCCGGGGGACTAGCGGGGGGAACAATGAGCAGTTCTTC	CSGRGTSGGNNEQFF
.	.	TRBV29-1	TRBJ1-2	TGCAGCGTTGAGGCGCCTCGCGGGGGCTACACCTTC	CSVEAPRGGYTF
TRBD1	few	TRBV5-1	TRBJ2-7	TGCGCCAGCAGCTCTACAGGGGGCTCGGGGGAGCAGTACTTC	CASSSTGGSGEQYF
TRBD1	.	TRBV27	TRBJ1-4	TGTGCCAGCAGTGGGACAGCCCTGAATGAAAAACTGTTTTTT	CASSGTALNEKLFF
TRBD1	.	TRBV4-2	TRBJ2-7	TGTGCCAGCAGCCAGGGAATAGGGGGCCACGAGCAGTACTTC	CASSQGIGGHEQYF
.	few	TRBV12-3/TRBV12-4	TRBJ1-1	TGTGCCAGCAGTTTATGCAGGGCCCGGGAGACTGAAGCTTTCTTT	CASSLCRARETEAFF
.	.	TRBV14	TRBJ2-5	TGTGCCAGCAGCCAAGCACCCCAGACGGAGACCCAGTACTTC	CASSQAPQTETQYF
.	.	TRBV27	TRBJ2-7	TGTGCCAGCAGTTTAATCCGCGACAAGGCCTACGAGCAGTACTTC	CASSLIRDKAYEQYF
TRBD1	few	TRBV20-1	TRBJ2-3	TGCAGTGCTGAGGGAGGACAGGGAACAGATACGCAGTATTTT	CSAEGGQGTDTQYF
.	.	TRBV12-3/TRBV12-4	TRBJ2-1	TGTGCCAGCAGACCCGGTTCAGGGGTTTACAATGAGCAGTTCTTC	CASRPGSGVYNEQFF
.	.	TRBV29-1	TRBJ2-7	TGCAGCGCACGGACACGGCCGACCTACGAGCAGTACTTC	CSARTRPTYEQYF
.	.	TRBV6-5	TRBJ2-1	TGTGCCAGCAGTTCCGGGGACGTGGGGAGAAATGAGCAGTTCTTC	CASSSGDVGRNEQFF
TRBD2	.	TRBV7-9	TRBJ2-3	TGTGCCAGCAGCTCGCTCCCCAGGGGCGGTAGCGGGGGCTATACGCAGTATTTT	CASSSLPRGGSGGYTQYF